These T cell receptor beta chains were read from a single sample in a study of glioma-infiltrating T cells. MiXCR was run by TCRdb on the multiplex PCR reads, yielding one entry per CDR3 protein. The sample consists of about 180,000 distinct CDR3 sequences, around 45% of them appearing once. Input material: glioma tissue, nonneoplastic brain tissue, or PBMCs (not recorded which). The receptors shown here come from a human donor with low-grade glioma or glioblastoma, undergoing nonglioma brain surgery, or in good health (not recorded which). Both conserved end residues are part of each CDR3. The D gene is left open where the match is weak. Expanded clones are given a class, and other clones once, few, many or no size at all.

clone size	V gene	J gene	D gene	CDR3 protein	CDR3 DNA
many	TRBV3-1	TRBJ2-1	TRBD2	CASSQYRSGRMNEQFF	TGTGCCAGCAGCCAATATCGTAGCGGGAGGATGAATGAGCAGTTCTTC
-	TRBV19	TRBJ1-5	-	CASSGHTQGDQPQHF	TGTGCCAGTAGTGGACACACCCAGGGTGATCAGCCCCAGCATTTT
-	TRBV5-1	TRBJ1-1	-	CASSPGQNTEAFF	TGCGCCAGCAGCCCTGGACAGAACACTGAAGCTTTCTTT
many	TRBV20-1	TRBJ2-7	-	CSATEGAYEQYF	TGCAGTGCTACCGAAGGCGCCTACGAGCAGTACTTC
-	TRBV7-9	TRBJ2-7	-	CASSLLAEQYF	TGTGCCAGCAGCTTATTAGCCGAGCAGTACTTC
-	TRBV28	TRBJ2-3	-	CASSLPHADQGLLYLDTQYF	TGTGCCAGCAGTTTACCCCATGCCGATCAGGGCCTACTTTATTTAGATACGCAGTATTTT
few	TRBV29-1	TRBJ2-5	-	CSVEDRSRETQYF	TGCAGCGTTGAAGATCGGAGTCGAGAGACCCAGTACTTC
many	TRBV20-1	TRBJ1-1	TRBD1	CSASRDRGDTEAFF	TGCAGTGCTAGCCGGGACAGGGGTGACACTGAAGCTTTCTTT
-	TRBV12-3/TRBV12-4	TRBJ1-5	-	CASRRPGPGNQPQHF	TGTGCCAGCAGGAGACCGGGGCCGGGCAATCAGCCCCAGCATTTT
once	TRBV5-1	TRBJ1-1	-	CASSLLGPTLTRLTEAFF	TGCGCCAGCAGCTTGTTAGGGCCAACACTTACTCGGCTGACTGAAGCTTTCTTT
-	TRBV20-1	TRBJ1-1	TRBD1	CSARTGAWTEAFF	TGCAGTGCTAGGACAGGGGCCTGGACTGAAGCTTTCTTT
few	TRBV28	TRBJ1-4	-	CASVSNEKLFF	TGTGCCAGCGTATCTAATGAAAAACTGTTTTTT
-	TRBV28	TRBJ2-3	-	CASITFLLSRGSTDTQYF	TGTGCCAGCATTACCTTTCTCCTATCTCGGGGCAGCACAGATACGCAGTATTTT
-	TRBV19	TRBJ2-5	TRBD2	CASSTLGGENQYF	TGTGCCAGTAGTACCCTCGGGGGGGAGAACCAGTACTTC
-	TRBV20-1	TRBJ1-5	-	CSARNNPTFYINQPQHF	TGCAGTGCTAGAAACAACCCGACATTTTATATCAATCAGCCCCAGCATTTT
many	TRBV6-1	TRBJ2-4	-	CASSTSSSLAYF	TGTGCCAGCAGCACTTCTTCTAGCTTGGCGTACTTC
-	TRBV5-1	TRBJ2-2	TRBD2	CASSQNSGRSTGEMFF	TGCGCCAGCAGCCAAAACAGCGGGAGGAGCACCGGGGAGATGTTTTTT
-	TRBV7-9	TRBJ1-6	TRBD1	CASSPTGVSPLHF	TGTGCCAGCAGCCCGACAGGGGTTTCACCCCTCCACTTT
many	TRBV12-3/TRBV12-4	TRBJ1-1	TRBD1	CASSWDRMNTEAFF	TGTGCCAGCAGTTGGGACAGAATGAACACTGAAGCTTTCTTT
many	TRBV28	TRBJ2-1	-	CATTSWYNEQFF	TGTGCCACCACGAGTTGGTACAATGAGCAGTTCTTC
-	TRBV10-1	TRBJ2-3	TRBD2	CASSEWGGTDTQYF	TGCGCCAGCAGTGAGTGGGGGGGTACAGATACGCAGTATTTT
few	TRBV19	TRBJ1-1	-	CASSPESRREDTEAFF	TGTGCCAGTAGTCCTGAATCGCGACGGGAGGACACTGAAGCTTTCTTT
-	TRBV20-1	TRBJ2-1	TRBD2	CSARPTSGRAYNEEFF	TGCAGTGCCCGACCGACTAGCGGGAGGGCATACAATGAGGAGTTCTTC
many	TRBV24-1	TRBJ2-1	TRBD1	CATSDRDSRNSYNEQFF	TGTGCCACCAGTGATAGGGACAGCAGAAACTCCTACAATGAGCAGTTCTTC
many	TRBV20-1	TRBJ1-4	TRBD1	CSARPGQGDEKLFF	TGCAGTGCTAGACCGGGACAGGGGGATGAAAAACTGTTTTTT
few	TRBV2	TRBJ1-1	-	CARTPENTEAFF	TGTGCCAGGACACCTGAGAACACTGAAGCTTTCTTT
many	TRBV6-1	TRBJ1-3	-	CASSRVDSYSGNTIYF	TGTGCCAGCAGTCGCGTCGACAGCTACTCTGGAAACACCATATATTTT
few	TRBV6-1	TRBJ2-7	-	CASSEGYKQYF	TGTGCCAGCAGTGAAGGGTACAAGCAGTACTTC
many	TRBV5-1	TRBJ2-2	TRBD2	CASSLGGAGELFF	TGTGCCAGCAGCTTGGGAGGGGCCGGGGAGCTGTTTTTT